The rows below give T cell receptor beta chains drawn from one sample of a study of CD8+CD57+ T cells in acquired aplastic anemia. TCRdb redid the calling of the reads with MiXCR, one entry per CDR3 protein. This sample has 150,000 or so distinct CDR3 sequences, with 40% to 50% found just once. Sequencing was performed on sorted CD4+, CD8+, or CD8+CD57+ T cells (not recorded which) from PBMCs. All receptors derive from a human donor with aplastic anemia. The CDR3 runs from the conserved cysteine through the conserved F or W. The D gene is left open where the match is weak. Not every row has a clone size; where given, it reads once, few, many or a size class.

clone_size j_call d_call v_call cdr3_nt cdr3_aa
. TRBJ2-7 . TRBV27 TGTGCCTGCAGTTTATCCGGACCTCCGAGCTCCTACGAGCAGTACTTC CACSLSGPPSSYEQYF
. TRBJ2-5 . TRBV24-1 TGTGCCACCAGTGATTTTCCGGAGCTCAAAGAGACCCAGTACTTC CATSDFPELKETQYF
many TRBJ2-7 TRBD1 TRBV4-1 TGCGCCAGCAGCCAAGTAGGGGGACAGGTCTTCTACGAGCAGTACTTC CASSQVGGQVFYEQYF
. TRBJ2-1 TRBD2 TRBV18 TGTGCCAGCTCACCCTCTAGCGGGGCCTACAATGAGCAGTTCTTC CASSPSSGAYNEQFF
many TRBJ2-7 . TRBV6-1 TGTGCCAGCAGTGATGGGGCGTTTGGAGAGCAGTACTTC CASSDGAFGEQYF
. TRBJ1-1 . TRBV19 TGTGCCAGTAGTATAGCTCACAGGGACACTGAAGCTTTCTTT CASSIAHRDTEAFF
many TRBJ2-1 . TRBV5-1 TGCGCCAGCAGCGGAGCGTCCATAGGGAATGAGCAGTTCTTC CASSGASIGNEQFF
. TRBJ2-4 TRBD2 TRBV19 TGTGCCAGTAGTCCAGAGTCGGGGGGACTAGTAAAGAACATTCAGTACTTC CASSPESGGLVKNIQYF
. TRBJ2-5 . TRBV10-2 TGCGCCAGCAGCTACACACAGGGAGATCAAGAGACCCAGTACTTC CASSYTQGDQETQYF
many TRBJ2-5 . TRBV6-5 TGTGCCAGTCGGGGCCTAATCAAGGGGGAGACCCAGTACTTC CASRGLIKGETQYF
few TRBJ2-7 . TRBV20-1 TGCAGTGCTAGACGGTCCATGGGGGTAACGACCGAGCAGTACTTC CSARRSMGVTTEQYF
many TRBJ2-7 . TRBV24-1 TGTGCCACCAGTGATCCGGGGACTCTCGGGGGAGAGCAGTACTTC CATSDPGTLGGEQYF
few TRBJ1-6 . TRBV7-2 TGTGCCAGCAGCTTAGCGCGAGGGCCCCTCCACTTT CASSLARGPLHF
. TRBJ2-7 TRBD2 TRBV20-1 TGCAGTGCTAGTGCAACTAGCGGACGATACGCCTACGAGCAGTACTTC CSASATSGRYAYEQYF
many TRBJ1-2 . TRBV14 TGTGCCAGCAGCAACTCGACCCGTTTCCTCTATGGCTACACCTTC CASSNSTRFLYGYTF
few TRBJ1-5 . TRBV27 TGTGCCAGCAGTTTAGGGAAGGGCAATCAGCCCCAGCATTTT CASSLGKGNQPQHF
many TRBJ2-1 . TRBV7-2 TGTGCCAGCAGCTTAGTCGTCGCGGTGAATGAGCAGTTCTTC CASSLVVAVNEQFF
. TRBJ2-3 . TRBV29-1 TGCAGCGTTGATGGGACCAGCGGGTACCAGCCAGATACGCAGTATTTT CSVDGTSGYQPDTQYF
. TRBJ1-4 . TRBV28 TGCCTCTCCGGTTCTTCGGATGAAAAACTGTTTTTT CLSGSSDEKLFF
once TRBJ2-1 TRBD2 TRBV14 TGTGCCAGCAGCCGACGGGGGGTGGACAATGAGCAGTTCTTC CASSRRGVDNEQFF
many TRBJ2-1 TRBD2 TRBV19 TGTGCCAGTAGTACCACTAGCGGGAGCTTCAATGAGCAGTTCTTC CASSTTSGSFNEQFF
. TRBJ2-5 TRBD2 TRBV19 TGTGCCAGTAGTATGTCTAGCGGGAGGGCCGAAGAGACCCAGTACTTC CASSMSSGRAEETQYF
. TRBJ1-6 . TRBV6-2/TRBV6-3 TGTGCCAGCATCCGGAGCTCCTATAATTCACCCCTCCACTTT CASIRSSYNSPLHF
many TRBJ2-5 . TRBV14 TGTGCCAGCAGCCAAGCAGCAGGACAAGAGACCCAGTACTTC CASSQAAGQETQYF
. TRBJ2-3 . TRBV10-3 TGTGCCATCAAGGAGGGGGCGAATACGCAGTATTTT CAIKEGANTQYF
few TRBJ2-7 TRBD2 TRBV11-1 TGTGCCAGCAGCTTTAGACAGTTCCCAGGACTAGCGGGAGGGGATTGGTCCTACGAGCAGTACTTC CASSFRQFPGLAGGDWSYEQYF
many TRBJ2-7 . TRBV6-2/TRBV6-3 TGTGCCAGCAGGACTCTGGGGACCTACGAGCAGTACTTC CASRTLGTYEQYF
. TRBJ1-5 . TRBV24-1 TGTGCCACTTCATCCGGGGGCACAAGCAATCAGCCCCAGCATTTT CATSSGGTSNQPQHF
few TRBJ1-1 . TRBV29-1 TGCAGCGTTGAACCCCATCAGGACACTGAAGCTTTCTTT CSVEPHQDTEAFF
many TRBJ2-1 TRBD2 TRBV24-1 TGTGCCACCAGTGGGACTAGCGGGAGCGCCTACAATGAGCAGTTCTTC CATSGTSGSAYNEQFF
. TRBJ2-3 . TRBV6-4 TGTGCCAGCCCCAAAGCCGGGACAGATACGCAGTATTTT CASPKAGTDTQYF
once TRBJ2-1 . TRBV12-3/TRBV12-4 TGTGCCAGCAGTCTATTCAAAGCGAGGGATTCCTACAATGAGCAGTTCTTC CASSLFKARDSYNEQFF
. TRBJ2-7 TRBD1 TRBV24-1 TGTGCTAGCATCTGGGACAGGGGAGACGAGCAGTACTTC CASIWDRGDEQYF
many TRBJ1-1 . TRBV6-4 TGTGCCAGCAGCTTCCAGCGGGGCAACTTGGCTTTCTTT CASSFQRGNLAFF
. TRBJ2-7 . TRBV7-2 TGTGCCAGCAGCCCCCGGACACGAGACTACGAGCAGTACTTC CASSPRTRDYEQYF
. TRBJ1-1 . TRBV19 TGTGCCAGTAGTACGTACGGCAACACTGAAGCTTTCTTT CASSTYGNTEAFF
. TRBJ1-5 . TRBV6-1 TGTGCCAGCAGTATAGGGGGGGGCTCCCCGCCCCAGCATTTT CASSIGGGSPPQHF
once TRBJ1-3 . TRBV19 TGTGCCAGTAGTATAGATGGAAACACCATATATTTT CASSIDGNTIYF
few TRBJ1-6 . TRBV2 TGTGCCAGCAGTGGAACCAGCTCCTATAATTCACCCCTCCACTTT CASSGTSSYNSPLHF
. TRBJ2-7 TRBD2 TRBV7-9 TGTGCGAGCGGGGGGCTAGCGGGAGAGAGGGAGCAGTACTTC CASGGLAGEREQYF